Below are 16 T cell receptor beta chains sequenced from a single sample in a study of OX40 agonist ivuxolimab in advanced cancers. This table comes from immunoSEQ multiplex PCR, and its TCRdb copy is limited to in-frame clones, with some not included. The table records around 56,000 clones, 70% to 85% of them present only once. The input for sequencing was CD4+ or CD8+ T cells sorted from blood, taken in a trial of the OX40 agonist ivuxolimab. The receptors come from an adult with an advanced solid tumor such as melanoma, head and neck, liver or kidney cancer.

V and J are TRBV6-5 and TRBJ1-3; D remains ambiguous. The CDR3 has 14 residues. The V end was cut by 5 bases, the J end by 0 bases, with 8 bases between. Germline CDR1 and CDR2: MNHEY and SVGAGI. The CDR3 DNA follows: TGTGCCAGCAGTGGACGGCTCTCTGGAAACACCATATATTTT. It specifies CASSGRLSGNTIYF.

The V and J genes are TRBV5-1 and TRBJ1-1, with 10 bases aligning to TRBD1. V lost 4 bases to trimming and J lost 6 bases; unmatched junction nucleotides: 6. The CDR3 extends over 14 amino acids. Germline V CDR1 and CDR2: SGHRS, YFSETQ. This CDR3 is CASSPRTGGSEAFF. The DNA for the CDR3 is TGCGCCAGCAGCCCGCGGACAGGGGGGTCTGAAGCTTTCTTT.

V usage is TRBV28 and J usage is TRBJ2-2; 8 nucleotides align to TRBD2. There are 17 residues in the CDR3. Looked up from germline, CDR1 is MDHEN and CDR2 is SYDVKM. V gave up 6 bases and J gave up 5 bases; unmatched junction bases: 14. The CDR3 coding sequence is TGTGCCAGCAGGTCATTAACCGGGACTAGGGGGACCGGGGAGCTGTTTTTT. Amino acid sequence: CASRSLTGTRGTGELFF.

The chain carries TRBV4-1 and TRBJ2-1, with TRBD2 identical over 9 bases. Germline-derived CDR1 and CDR2 are MGHRA and YSYEKL. The CDR3 is 17 residues long. Trimming at V came to 0 bases and at J to 0 bases, leaving 3 bases not matched to a gene. In DNA form, the CDR3 reads TGCGCCAGCAGCCAAGACCTTAGCGGGAGCTCCTACAATGAGCAGTTCTTC. It yields the protein CASSQDLSGSSYNEQFF.

V usage is TRBV18 and J usage is TRBJ1-1, with 8 bases aligning to TRBD1. The CDR3 runs to 15 residues. CDR1 is KGHSH and CDR2 is LQKENI in the germline V gene. V shed 8 bases, J shed 3 bases, and the junction held 11 bases outside the gene matches. The DNA for the CDR3 is TGTGCCAGCCGCCCGATGAGACAGGGGTACACTGAAGCTTTCTTT. This sequence encodes CASRPMRQGYTEAFF.

The genes are TRBV5-6 and TRBJ2-7; the D gene is possibly TRBD2 (6 bases). CDR3 length: 13 residues. V was pared by 4 bases and J by 2 bases, with 10 bases between. Germline CDR1 reads SGHDT; CDR2 reads YYEEEE. The DNA of the CDR3 is TGTGCCAGCAGCCCGGCGGGGACCTACGAGCAGTACTTC. This gives the protein CASSPAGTYEQYF.

The rearrangement links TRBV6-5 to TRBJ2-7; D remains ambiguous. CDR1 MNHEY and CDR2 SVGAGI come from the germline V gene. V shed 0 bases and J shed 2 bases, with 11 bases lying between them. This CDR3 region has 15 residues. The CDR3 region is CASSYSFGRTYEQYF. The CDR3 nucleotides read TGTGCCAGCAGTTACTCCTTTGGTCGGACCTACGAGCAGTACTTC.

The gene calls are TRBV15 and TRBJ2-2; 11 bases fit TRBD2. This CDR3 contains 18 residues. Looked up from germline, CDR1 is LNHNV and CDR2 is YYDKDF (reference sequence). V lost 1 base and J lost 3; bases outside the gene matches: 7. CDR3 sequence reads: CATSRAITLAGDTGELFF. CDR3 nucleotide sequence: TGTGCCACCAGCAGAGCCATAACACTAGCGGGAGACACCGGGGAGCTGTTTTTT.

The chain is built from TRBV30 and TRBJ1-2; D perhaps matches TRBD1 (6 bases). V dropped 5 bases and J dropped 3 bases, with 16 bases sitting between them. This CDR3 has 14 amino acids. In germline, CDR1 is GTSNPN, CDR2 SVGIG (reference sequence). This CDR3 reads CAWERGAGYYGYTF. CDR3 DNA sequence: TGTGCCTGGGAGCGGGGGGCTGGCTACTATGGCTACACCTTC.

This clone came up a few times. J is TRBJ2-2 and V is TRBV9; D may correspond to TRBD1 or TRBD2 (7 bases each). Between the trimmed V and J ends, which lost 0 bases and 2 bases, there was a span of 17 bases. The CDR3 is 18 amino acids. Germline V CDR1 and CDR2: SGDLS, YYNGEE. CDR3 residues: CASSVGEGAWVNTGELFF. The CDR3 DNA reads TGTGCCAGCAGCGTAGGGGAGGGGGCTTGGGTAAACACCGGGGAGCTGTTTTTT.

This chain connects TRBV28 to TRBJ2-7; D gene uncertain. The V gene lost 7 bases and the J gene lost 4 bases, with 11 bases spanning the gap. CDR3 length: 12 residues. Germline V lookup: CDR1 MDHEN, CDR2 SYDVKM. CDR3 DNA sequence: TGTGCCAGCACAGTCGGTCGATACGAGCAGTACTTC. Protein product: CASTVGRYEQYF.

The V and J genes are TRBV19 and TRBJ1-4; tentatively, D is TRBD1 (5 bases). Germline CDR1 LNHDA, CDR2 SQIVND (reference sequence). Trimming removed 4 bases from V and 6 bases from J, with 9 bases in between. This CDR3 region has 13 residues. This CDR3 is CASSKGLYEKLFF. Here the CDR3 DNA reads TGTGCCAGTAGTAAGGGACTATATGAAAAACTGTTTTTT.

The chain uses TRBV6-5 and TRBJ1-2, with 8 bases lining up with TRBD1. The CDR3 consists of 13 residues. J lost 7 bases, V lost 2 bases, and 3 bases had no gene match. Germline V gene sequence: CDR1 MNHEY, CDR2 SVGAGI. In nucleotides, the CDR3 is TGTGCCAGCAGTTACCAGGGGGCGGTTGGCTACACCTTC. This gives the protein CASSYQGAVGYTF.

The chain has TRBV11-2 and TRBJ2-6; no definite D call. CDR1 and CDR2 from the germline V gene are SGHAT and FQNNGV. The CDR3 runs to 17 residues. V lost 5 bases, J lost 0 bases, and 14 bases lay in between. Written as DNA, the CDR3 is TGTGCCAGCAGCCCCCTTTTTTTGAGCTCTGGGGCCAACGTCCTGACTTTC. Its translation: CASSPLFLSSGANVLTF.

This clone was seen just once. This chain joins TRBV6-5 and TRBJ1-1; D not certain. This CDR3 contains 13 residues. Per the germline V gene, CDR1 is MNHEY and CDR2 is SVGAGI. Trimming took 6 bases from V and 3 from J, leaving 11 bases between them. The CDR3 sequence is CASRVVADTEAFF. In nucleotides, the CDR3 is TGTGCCAGCAGGGTCGTGGCAGACACTGAAGCTTTCTTT.

This clone was found a few times. The chain combines TRBV19 with TRBJ1-3; D gene unclear. The germline V and J ends were trimmed by 3 bases and 0 bases, with 6 bases remaining between them. The CDR3 totals 14 residues. Germline V CDR1 and CDR2: LNHDA, SQIVND (reference sequence). Written as DNA, the CDR3 is TGTGCCAGTAGTATGGGTCTCTCTGGAAACACCATATATTTT. It codes for CASSMGLSGNTIYF.